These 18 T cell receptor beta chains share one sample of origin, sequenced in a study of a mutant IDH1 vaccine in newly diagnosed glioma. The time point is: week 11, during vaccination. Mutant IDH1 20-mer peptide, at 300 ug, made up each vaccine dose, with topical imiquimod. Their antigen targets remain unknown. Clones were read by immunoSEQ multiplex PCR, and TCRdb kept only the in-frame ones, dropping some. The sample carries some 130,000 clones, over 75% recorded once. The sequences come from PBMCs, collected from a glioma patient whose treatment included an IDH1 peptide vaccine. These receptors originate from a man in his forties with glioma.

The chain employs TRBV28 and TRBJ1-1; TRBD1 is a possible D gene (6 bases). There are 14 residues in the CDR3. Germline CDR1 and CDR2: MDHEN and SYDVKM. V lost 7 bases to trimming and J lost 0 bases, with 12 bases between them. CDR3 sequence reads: CASITGALNTEAFF. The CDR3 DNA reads TGTGCCAGCATCACGGGGGCTTTGAACACTGAAGCTTTCTTT.

CDR3 residues: CASSYYRGGEAFF. CDR3 coding DNA: TGTGCCAGCAGCTATTACAGGGGGGGTGAAGCTTTCTTT. V usage is TRBV7-8 and J usage is TRBJ1-1, with 8 bases that match TRBD1. V lost 4 bases and J lost 7; bases outside the gene matches: 5. The CDR3 totals 13 residues. Per the germline V gene, CDR1 is SGHVS and CDR2 is FQNEAQ. Full variable domain (remainder filled in from reference TRBV7-8 and TRBJ1-1): GAGVSQSPRYKVAKRGQDVALRCDPISGHVSLFWYQQALGQGPEFLTYFQNEAQLDKSGLPSDRFFAERPEGSVSTLKIQRTQQEDSAVYLCASSYYRGGEAFFGQGTRLTVV.

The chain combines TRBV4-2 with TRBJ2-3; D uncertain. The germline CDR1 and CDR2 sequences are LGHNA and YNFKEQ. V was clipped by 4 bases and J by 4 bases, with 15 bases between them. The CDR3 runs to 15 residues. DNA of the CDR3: TGTGCCAGCAGCCCCTCGCTGGCCCCGTCAGATACGCAGTATTTT. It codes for CASSPSLAPSDTQYF.

The CDR3 loop reads CASGLDAGHKTPNEQFF. The CDR3 nucleotides read TGTGCTAGTGGTCTAGACGCGGGACACAAAACCCCTAATGAGCAGTTCTTC. The chain links TRBV12-5 to TRBJ2-1; D is perhaps TRBD1 or TRBD2 (6 bases each). This CDR3 region has 17 residues. Germline values: CDR1 LGHNT, CDR2 FRNRAP. V was shortened by 5 bases and J by 7 bases, with 24 bases between the two germline ends.

CDR3 DNA sequence: TGTGCCAGCAGTTACTCGCCCGGGACCTACGAGCAGTACTTC. Translated: CASSYSPGTYEQYF. The V call is TRBV6-6, the J call TRBJ2-7; weak D call: TRBD2 (5 bases). The V end lost 0 bases, the J end lost 2 bases, and 8 bases lay between the germline ends. The CDR3 is made up of 14 amino acids. Germline assignment: CDR1 MNHNY and CDR2 SVGAGI (reference sequence).

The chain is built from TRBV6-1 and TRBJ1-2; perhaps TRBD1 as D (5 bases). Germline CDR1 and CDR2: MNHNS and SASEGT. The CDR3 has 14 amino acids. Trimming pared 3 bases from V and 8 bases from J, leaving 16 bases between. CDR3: CASSDSLTGKGYTF. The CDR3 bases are TGTGCCAGCAGTGACTCACTAACAGGAAAAGGCTACACCTTC.

The CDR3 DNA reads as TGTGCCAGCAGTTACTCGAAGGGTTGGACTGAAGCTTTCTTT. Residues: CASSYSKGWTEAFF. This chain joins TRBV6-5 and TRBJ1-1; D is ambiguous. The ends were cut back, 0 bases at V and 5 bases at J, with 10 bases in the middle. The CDR3 has 14 amino acids. Germline V gene lookup returns CDR1 MNHEY and CDR2 SVGAGI.

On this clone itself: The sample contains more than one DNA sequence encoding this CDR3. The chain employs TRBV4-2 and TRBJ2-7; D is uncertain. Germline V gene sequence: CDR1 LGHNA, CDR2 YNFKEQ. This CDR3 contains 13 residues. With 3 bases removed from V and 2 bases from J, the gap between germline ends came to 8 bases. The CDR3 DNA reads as TGTGCCAGCAGCCAGGTGGGAACCTACGAGCAGTACTTC. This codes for CASSQVGTYEQYF.

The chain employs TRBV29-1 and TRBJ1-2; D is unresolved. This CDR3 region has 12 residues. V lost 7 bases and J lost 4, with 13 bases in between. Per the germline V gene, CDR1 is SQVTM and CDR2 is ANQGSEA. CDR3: CSGMDRSYGYTF. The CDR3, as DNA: TGCAGCGGAATGGACCGCAGCTATGGCTACACCTTC.

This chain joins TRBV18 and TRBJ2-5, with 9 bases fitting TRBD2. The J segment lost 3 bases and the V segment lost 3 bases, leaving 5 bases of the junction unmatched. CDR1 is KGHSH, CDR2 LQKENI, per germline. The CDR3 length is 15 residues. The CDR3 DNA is TGTGCCAGCTCACCGCTGACTAGCGGTAAAGAGACCCAGTACTTC. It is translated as CASSPLTSGKETQYF.

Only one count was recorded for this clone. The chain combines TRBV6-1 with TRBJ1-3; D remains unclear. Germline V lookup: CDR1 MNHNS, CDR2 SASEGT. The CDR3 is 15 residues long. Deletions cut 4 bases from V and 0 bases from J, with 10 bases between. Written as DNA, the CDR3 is TGTGCCAGCAGTGGGTCCGGGAACTCTGGAAACACCATATATTTT. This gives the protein CASSGSGNSGNTIYF.

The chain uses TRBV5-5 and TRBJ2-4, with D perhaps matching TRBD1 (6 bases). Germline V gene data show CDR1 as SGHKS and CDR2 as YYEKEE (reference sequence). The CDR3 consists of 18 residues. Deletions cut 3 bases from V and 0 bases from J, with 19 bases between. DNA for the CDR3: TGTGCCAGCAGCTACGGGACAAACGATCTACTAGCCAAAAACATTCAGTACTTC. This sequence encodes CASSYGTNDLLAKNIQYF.

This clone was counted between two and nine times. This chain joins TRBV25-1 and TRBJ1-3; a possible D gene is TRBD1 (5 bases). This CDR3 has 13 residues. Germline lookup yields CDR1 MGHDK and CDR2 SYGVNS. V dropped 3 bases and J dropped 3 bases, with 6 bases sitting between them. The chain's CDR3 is CASSEGVGNTIYF. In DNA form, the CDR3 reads TGTGCCAGCAGTGAGGGGGTTGGAAACACCATATATTTT.

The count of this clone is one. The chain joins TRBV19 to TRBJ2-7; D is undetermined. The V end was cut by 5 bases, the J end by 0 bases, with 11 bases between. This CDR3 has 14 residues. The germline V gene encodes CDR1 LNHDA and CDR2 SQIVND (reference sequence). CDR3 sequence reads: CASSVESNSYEQYF. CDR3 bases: TGTGCCAGTAGTGTCGAGAGTAACTCCTACGAGCAGTACTTC.

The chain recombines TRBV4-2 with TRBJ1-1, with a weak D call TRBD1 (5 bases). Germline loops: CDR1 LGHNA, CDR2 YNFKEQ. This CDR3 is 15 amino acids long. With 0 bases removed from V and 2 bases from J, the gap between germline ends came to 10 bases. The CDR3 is CASSQDGGVNTEAFF. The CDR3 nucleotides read TGTGCCAGCAGCCAAGATGGAGGGGTAAACACTGAAGCTTTCTTT.

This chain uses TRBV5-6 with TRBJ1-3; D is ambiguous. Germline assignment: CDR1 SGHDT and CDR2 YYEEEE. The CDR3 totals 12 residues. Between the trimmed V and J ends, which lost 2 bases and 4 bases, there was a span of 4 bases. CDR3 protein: CASSFEGNTIYF. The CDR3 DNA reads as TGTGCCAGCAGCTTCGAAGGAAACACCATATATTTT.

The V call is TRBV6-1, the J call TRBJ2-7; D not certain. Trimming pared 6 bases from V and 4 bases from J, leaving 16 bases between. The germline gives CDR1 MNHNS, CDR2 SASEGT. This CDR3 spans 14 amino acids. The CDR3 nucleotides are TGTGCCAGCAGCGCCTCAGGCGGTCAGTACGAGCAGTACTTC. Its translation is CASSASGGQYEQYF.

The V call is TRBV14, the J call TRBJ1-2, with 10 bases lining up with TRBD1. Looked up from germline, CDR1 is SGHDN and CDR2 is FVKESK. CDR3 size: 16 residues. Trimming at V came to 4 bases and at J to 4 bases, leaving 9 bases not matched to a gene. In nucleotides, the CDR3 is TGTGCCAGCAGCCTAGCCGGGACAGGGGATGTCTATGGCTACACCTTC. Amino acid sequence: CASSLAGTGDVYGYTF.